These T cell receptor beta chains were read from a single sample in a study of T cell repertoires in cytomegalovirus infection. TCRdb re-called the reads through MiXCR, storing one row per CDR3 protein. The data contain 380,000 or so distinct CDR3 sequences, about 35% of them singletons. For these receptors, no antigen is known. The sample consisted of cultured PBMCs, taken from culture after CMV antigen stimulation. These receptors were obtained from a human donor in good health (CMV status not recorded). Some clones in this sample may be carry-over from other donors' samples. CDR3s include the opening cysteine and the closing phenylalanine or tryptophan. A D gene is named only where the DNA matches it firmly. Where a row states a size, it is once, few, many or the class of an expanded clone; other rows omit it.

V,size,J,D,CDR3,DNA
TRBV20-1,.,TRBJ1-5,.,CSASLGFGQPQHF,TGCAGTGCTAGTCTGGGTTTCGGTCAGCCCCAGCATTTT
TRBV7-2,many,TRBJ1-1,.,CASSRLSLFQGINTEAFF,TGTGCCAGCAGCCGACTTAGTTTGTTCCAGGGGATCAACACTGAAGCTTTCTTT
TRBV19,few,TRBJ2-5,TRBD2,CASSIDLDSGRAGETQYF,TGTGCCAGTAGTATAGATCTGGATAGCGGGAGGGCCGGTGAGACCCAGTACTTC
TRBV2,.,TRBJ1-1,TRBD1,CASRKDRGRVGTEAFF,TGTGCCAGCAGGAAAGACAGGGGGCGCGTGGGCACTGAAGCTTTCTTT
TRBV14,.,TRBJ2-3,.,CASSRGTADTQYF,TGTGCCAGCAGCCGCGGGACAGCAGATACGCAGTATTTT
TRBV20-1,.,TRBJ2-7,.,CSATGLQGDEQYF,TGCAGTGCGACGGGCCTACAGGGTGACGAGCAGTACTTC
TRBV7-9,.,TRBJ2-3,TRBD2,CASSPPRTSASTDTQYF,TGTGCCAGCAGCCCCCCCCGGACTAGCGCTAGCACAGATACGCAGTATTTT
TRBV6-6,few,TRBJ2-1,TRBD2,CASSFPTSGKANEQFF,TGTGCCAGCAGTTTCCCGACTAGCGGGAAGGCCAATGAGCAGTTCTTC
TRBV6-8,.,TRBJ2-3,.,CASSYSAGNTDTQYF,TGTGCCAGCAGTTACTCAGCAGGGAACACAGATACGCAGTATTTT
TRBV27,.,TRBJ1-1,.,CASIIQWNTEAFF,TGTGCCAGCATCATACAGTGGAACACTGAAGCTTTCTTT
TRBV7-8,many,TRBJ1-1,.,CASSLMGGDTEAFF,TGTGCCAGCAGCTTAATGGGAGGGGACACTGAAGCTTTCTTT
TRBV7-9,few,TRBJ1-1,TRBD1,CASSLTGPSTEAFF,TGTGCCAGCAGCCTGACAGGGCCAAGCACTGAAGCTTTCTTT
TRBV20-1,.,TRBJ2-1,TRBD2,CSAQSLAGGLAYNEQFF,TGCAGTGCGCAGTCGCTAGCGGGAGGGTTGGCATACAATGAGCAGTTCTTC
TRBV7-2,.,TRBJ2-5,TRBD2,CASSLGLAVRRETQYF,TGTGCCAGCAGCTTAGGGCTAGCGGTGCGGAGGGAGACCCAGTACTTC
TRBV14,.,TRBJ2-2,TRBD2,CASSRGLGPGTGELFF,TGTGCCAGCAGCCGCGGACTAGGGCCAGGCACCGGGGAGCTGTTTTTT
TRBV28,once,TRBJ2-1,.,CASSSGGPSYNEQFF,TGTGCCAGCAGTTCCGGAGGTCCCTCCTACAATGAGCAGTTCTTC
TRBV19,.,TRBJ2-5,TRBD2,CASSRRTSGRQETQYF,TGTGCCAGTAGTAGACGGACTAGCGGGAGACAAGAGACCCAGTACTTC
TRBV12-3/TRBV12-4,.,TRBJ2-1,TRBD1,CASSTYRGRSNEQFF,TGTGCCAGCAGTACGTACAGGGGGCGTAGCAATGAGCAGTTCTTC
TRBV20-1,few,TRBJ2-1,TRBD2,CSAIVPSGSYNEQFF,TGCAGTGCTATTGTCCCTAGCGGCTCCTACAATGAGCAGTTCTTC
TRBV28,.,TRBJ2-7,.,CASSLSRTLSSYEQYF,TGTGCCAGCAGTTTATCAAGGACTCTAAGCTCCTACGAGCAGTACTTC
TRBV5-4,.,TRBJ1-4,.,CASSQRPGAATNEKLFF,TGTGCCAGCAGCCAACGCCCCGGGGCGGCAACTAATGAAAAACTGTTTTTT
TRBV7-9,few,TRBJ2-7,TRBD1,CASSPRTDRTYEQYF,TGTGCCAGCAGCCCTAGGACGGACAGGACCTACGAGCAGTACTTC
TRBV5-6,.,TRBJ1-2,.,CASSRADSSGGYTF,TGTGCCAGCAGCCGAGCTGACAGTTCGGGAGGCTACACCTTC
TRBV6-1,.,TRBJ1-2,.,CASGAGTYGYTF,TGTGCCAGCGGAGCGGGAACATATGGCTACACCTTC